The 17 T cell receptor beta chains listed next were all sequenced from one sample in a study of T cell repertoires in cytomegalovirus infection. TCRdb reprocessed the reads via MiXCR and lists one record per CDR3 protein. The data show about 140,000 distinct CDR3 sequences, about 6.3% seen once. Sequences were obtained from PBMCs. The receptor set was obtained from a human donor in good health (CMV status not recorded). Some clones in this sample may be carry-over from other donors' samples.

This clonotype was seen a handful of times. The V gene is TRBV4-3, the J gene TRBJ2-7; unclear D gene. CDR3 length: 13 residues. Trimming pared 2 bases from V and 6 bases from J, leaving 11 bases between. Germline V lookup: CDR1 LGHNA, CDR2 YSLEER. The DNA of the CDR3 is TGCGCCAGCAGCCAAATAGGTCTCGGCGAGCAGTACTTC. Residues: CASSQIGLGEQYF.

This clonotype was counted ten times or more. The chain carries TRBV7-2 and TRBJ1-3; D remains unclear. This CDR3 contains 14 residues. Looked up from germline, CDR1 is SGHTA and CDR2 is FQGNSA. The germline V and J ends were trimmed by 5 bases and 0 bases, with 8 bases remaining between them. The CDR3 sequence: CASSPRISGNTIYF. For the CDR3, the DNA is TGTGCCAGCAGCCCCCGGATCTCTGGAAACACCATATATTTT.

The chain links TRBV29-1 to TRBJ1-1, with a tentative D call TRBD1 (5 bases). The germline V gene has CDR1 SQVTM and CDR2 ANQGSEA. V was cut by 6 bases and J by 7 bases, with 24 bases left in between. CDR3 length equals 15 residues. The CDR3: CSVSGGPPIPDEAFF. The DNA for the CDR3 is TGCAGCGTCTCCGGGGGACCTCCAATCCCGGATGAAGCTTTCTTT.

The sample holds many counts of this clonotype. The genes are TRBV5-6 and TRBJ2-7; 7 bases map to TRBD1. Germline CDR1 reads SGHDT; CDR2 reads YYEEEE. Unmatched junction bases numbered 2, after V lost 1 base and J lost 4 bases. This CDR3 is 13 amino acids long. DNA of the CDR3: TGTGCCAGCAGCTTGCTCAGGGGGTACGAGCAGTACTTC. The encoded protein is CASSLLRGYEQYF.

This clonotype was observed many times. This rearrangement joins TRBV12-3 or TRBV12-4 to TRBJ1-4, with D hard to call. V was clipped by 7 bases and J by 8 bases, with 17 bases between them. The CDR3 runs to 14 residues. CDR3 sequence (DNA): TGTGCCAGCACCTCGTCCGGAGCTGGGGAAAAACTGTTTTTT. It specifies CASTSSGAGEKLFF.

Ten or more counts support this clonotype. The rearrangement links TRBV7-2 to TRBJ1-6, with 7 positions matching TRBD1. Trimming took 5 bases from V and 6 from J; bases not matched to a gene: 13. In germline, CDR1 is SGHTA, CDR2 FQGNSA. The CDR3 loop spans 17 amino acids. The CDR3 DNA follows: TGTGCCAGCAGCGACAACCCCGTACAGGGGAGTAATTCACCCCTCCACTTT. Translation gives CASSDNPVQGSNSPLHF.

The CDR3 loop reads CARSGTGPGAFF. In DNA form, the CDR3 reads TGTGCCAGGTCCGGGACAGGGCCCGGAGCTTTCTTT. The V call is TRBV2, the J call TRBJ1-1, with 9 bases lining up with TRBD1. V dropped 9 bases and J dropped 10; count of bases not matched to a gene: 9. The CDR3 is made up of 12 amino acids. CDR1 and CDR2 from the germline V gene are SNHLY and FYNNEI.

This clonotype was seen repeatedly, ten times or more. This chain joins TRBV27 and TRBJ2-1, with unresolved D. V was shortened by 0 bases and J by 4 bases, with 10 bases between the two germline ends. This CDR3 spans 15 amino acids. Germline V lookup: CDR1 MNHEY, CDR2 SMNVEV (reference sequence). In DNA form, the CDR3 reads TGTGCCAGCAGTTTATCCAGCGTTCCGTACAATGAGCAGTTCTTC. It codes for CASSLSSVPYNEQFF.

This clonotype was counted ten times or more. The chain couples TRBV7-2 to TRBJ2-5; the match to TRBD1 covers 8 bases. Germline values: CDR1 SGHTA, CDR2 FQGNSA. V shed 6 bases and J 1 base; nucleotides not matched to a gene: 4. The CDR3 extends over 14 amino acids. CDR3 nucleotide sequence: TGTGCCAGCAGTCGGACAGGGCTCCAAGAGACCCAGTACTTC. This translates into CASSRTGLQETQYF.

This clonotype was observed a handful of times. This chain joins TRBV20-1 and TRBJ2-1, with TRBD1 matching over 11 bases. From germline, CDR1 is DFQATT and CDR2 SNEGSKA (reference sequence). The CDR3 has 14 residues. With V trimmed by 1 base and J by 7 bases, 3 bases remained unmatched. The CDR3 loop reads CSARADRGLNEQFF. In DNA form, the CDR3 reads TGCAGTGCTAGAGCGGACAGGGGGCTGAATGAGCAGTTCTTC.

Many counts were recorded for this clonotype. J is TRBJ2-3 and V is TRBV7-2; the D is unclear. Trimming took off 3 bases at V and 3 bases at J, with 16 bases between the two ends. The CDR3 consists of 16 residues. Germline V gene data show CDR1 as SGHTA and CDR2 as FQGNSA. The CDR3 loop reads CASSFSVSVGTDTQYF. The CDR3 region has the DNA TGTGCCAGCAGCTTTAGTGTTTCCGTGGGGACAGATACGCAGTATTTT.

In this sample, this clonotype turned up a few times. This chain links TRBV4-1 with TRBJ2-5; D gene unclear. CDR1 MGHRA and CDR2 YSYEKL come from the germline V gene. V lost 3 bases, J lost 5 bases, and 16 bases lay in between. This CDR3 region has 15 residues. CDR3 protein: CASSHRPVVGETQYF. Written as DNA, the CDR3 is TGCGCCAGCAGCCACCGACCAGTGGTGGGGGAGACCCAGTACTTC.

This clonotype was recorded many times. CDR3 region: CATPTGPGNTIYF. The DNA of the CDR3 is TGTGCCACCCCTACTGGTCCTGGAAACACCATATATTTT. The chain has TRBV7-9 and TRBJ1-3; D not resolved. CDR3 size: 13 residues. V lost 10 bases and J 2 bases, leaving 12 bases between the germline ends. Germline V CDR1 and CDR2: SEHNR, FQNEAQ (reference sequence).

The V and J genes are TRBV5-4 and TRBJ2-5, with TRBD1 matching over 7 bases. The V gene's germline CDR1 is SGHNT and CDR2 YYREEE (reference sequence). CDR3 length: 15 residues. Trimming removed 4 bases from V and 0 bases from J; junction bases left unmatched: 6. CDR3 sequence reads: CASSKGDRNQETQYF. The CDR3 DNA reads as TGTGCCAGCAGCAAAGGGGACAGAAACCAAGAGACCCAGTACTTC.

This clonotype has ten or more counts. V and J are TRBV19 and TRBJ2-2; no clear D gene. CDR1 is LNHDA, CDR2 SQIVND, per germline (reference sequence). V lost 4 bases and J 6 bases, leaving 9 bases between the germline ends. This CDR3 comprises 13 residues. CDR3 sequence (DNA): TGTGCCAGTAGTACTCACAGAGCCGGGGAGCTGTTTTTT. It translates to CASSTHRAGELFF.

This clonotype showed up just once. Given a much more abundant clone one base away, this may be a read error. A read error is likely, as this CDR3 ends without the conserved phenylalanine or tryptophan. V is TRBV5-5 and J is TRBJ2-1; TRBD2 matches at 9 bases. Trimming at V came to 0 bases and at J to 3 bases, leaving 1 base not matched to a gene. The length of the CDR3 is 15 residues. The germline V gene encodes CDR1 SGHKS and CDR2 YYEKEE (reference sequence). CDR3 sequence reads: CASSLGLAVYNEQFC. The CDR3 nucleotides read TGTGCCAGCAGCTTGGGACTAGCGGTCTACAATGAGCAGTTCTGC.

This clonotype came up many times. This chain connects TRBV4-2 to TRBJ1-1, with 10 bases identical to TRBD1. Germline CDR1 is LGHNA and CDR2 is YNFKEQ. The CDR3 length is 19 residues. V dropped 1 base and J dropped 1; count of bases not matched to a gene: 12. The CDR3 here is CASSQGRIEGQGKNTEAFF. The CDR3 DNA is TGTGCCAGCAGCCAAGGGAGAATCGAGGGACAGGGGAAGAACACTGAAGCTTTCTTT.